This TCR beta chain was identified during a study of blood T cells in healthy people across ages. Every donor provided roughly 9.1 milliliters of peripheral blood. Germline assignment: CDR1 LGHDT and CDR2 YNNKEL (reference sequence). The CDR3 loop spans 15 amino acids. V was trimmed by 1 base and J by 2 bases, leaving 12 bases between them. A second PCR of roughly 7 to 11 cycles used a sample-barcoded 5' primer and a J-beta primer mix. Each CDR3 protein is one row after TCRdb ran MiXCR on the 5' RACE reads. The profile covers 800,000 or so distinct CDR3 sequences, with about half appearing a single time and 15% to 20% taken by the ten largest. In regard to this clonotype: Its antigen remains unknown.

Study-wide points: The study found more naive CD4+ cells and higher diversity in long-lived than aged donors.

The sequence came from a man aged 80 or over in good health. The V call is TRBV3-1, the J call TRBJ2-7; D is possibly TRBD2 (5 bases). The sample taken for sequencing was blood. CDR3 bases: TGTGCCAGCAGCCAAGGCCCCCGGGATGCCTACGAGCAGTACTTC. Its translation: CASSQGPRDAYEQYF.